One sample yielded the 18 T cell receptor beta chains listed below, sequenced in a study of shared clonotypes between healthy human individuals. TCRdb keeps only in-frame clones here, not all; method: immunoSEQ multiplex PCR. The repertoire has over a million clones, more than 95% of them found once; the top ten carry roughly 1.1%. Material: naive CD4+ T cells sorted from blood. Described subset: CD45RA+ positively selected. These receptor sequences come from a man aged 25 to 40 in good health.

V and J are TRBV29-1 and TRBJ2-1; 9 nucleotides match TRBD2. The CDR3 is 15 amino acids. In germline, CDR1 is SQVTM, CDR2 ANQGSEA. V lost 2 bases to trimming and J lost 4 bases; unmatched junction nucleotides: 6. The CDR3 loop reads CSVELAGGTYNEQFF. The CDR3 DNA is TGCAGCGTTGAATTGGCGGGAGGGACTTACAATGAGCAGTTCTTC.

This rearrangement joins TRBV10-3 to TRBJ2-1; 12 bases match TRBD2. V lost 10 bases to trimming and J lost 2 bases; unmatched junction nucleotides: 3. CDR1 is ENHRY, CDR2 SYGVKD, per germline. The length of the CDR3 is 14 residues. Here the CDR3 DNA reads TGTGCCACCGGACTAGCGGGAACCTACAATGAGCAGTTCTTC. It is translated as CATGLAGTYNEQFF.

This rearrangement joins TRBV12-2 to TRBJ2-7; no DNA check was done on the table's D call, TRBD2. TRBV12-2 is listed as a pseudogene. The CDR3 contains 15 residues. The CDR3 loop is CASRLGGGPDYEQYF. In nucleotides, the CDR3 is TGTGCAAGTCGCTTAGGGGGGGGCCCGGACTACGAGCAGTACTTC.

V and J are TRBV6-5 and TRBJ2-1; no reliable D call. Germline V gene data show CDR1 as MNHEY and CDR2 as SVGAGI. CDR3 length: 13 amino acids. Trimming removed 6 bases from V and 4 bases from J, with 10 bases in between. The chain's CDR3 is CASRIDAYNEQFF. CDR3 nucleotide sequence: TGTGCCAGCAGAATCGACGCTTACAATGAGCAGTTCTTC.

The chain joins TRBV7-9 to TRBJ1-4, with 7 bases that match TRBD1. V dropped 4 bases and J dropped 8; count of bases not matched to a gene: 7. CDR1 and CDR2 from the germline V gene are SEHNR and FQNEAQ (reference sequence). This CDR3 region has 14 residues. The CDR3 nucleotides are TGTGCCAGCAGCTCAGACAGGGCTAGAGAAAAACTGTTTTTT. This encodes CASSSDRAREKLFF.

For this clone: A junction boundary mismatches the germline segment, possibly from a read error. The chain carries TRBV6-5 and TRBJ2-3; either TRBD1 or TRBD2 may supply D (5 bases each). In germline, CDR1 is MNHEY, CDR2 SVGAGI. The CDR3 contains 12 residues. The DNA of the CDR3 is TGTGCCAGCAGTTTCCACGGAGGACCCAGGGTTTTT. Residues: CASSFHGGPRVF.

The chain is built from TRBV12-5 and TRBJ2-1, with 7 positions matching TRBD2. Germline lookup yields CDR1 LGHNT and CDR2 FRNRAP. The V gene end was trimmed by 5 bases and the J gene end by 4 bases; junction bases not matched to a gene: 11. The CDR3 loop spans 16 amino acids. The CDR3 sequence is CASGPSVGRAYNEQFF. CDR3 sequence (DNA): TGTGCTAGTGGTCCCTCTGTGGGGAGGGCTTACAATGAGCAGTTCTTC.

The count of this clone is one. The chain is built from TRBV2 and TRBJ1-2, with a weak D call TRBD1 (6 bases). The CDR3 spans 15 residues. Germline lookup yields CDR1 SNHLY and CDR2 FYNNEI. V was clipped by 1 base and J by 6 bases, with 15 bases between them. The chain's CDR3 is CASSEEGWAGDGYTF. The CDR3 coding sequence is TGTGCCAGCAGTGAAGAGGGTTGGGCAGGGGATGGCTACACCTTC.

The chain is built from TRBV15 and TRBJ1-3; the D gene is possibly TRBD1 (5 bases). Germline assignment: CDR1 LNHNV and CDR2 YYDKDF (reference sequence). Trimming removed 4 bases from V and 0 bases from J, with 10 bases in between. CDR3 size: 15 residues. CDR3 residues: CATSIDRASGNTIYF. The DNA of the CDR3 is TGTGCCACCAGCATAGACAGAGCCTCTGGAAACACCATATATTTT.

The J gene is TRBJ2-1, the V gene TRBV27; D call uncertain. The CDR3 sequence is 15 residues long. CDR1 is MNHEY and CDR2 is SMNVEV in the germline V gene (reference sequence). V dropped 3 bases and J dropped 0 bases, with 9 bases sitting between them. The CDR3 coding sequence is TGTGCCAGCAGTTTCCACCTGAGCTCCTACAATGAGCAGTTCTTC. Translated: CASSFHLSSYNEQFF.

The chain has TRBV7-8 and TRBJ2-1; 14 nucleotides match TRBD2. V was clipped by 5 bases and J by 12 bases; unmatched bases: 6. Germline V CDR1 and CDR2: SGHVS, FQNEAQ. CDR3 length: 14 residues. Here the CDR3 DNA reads TGTGCCAGCAGCGCGGGACTAGCGGGAGCGACGCAGTTCTTC. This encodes CASSAGLAGATQFF. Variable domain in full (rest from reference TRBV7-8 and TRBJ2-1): GAGVSQSPRYKVAKRGQDVALRCDPISGHVSLFWYQQALGQGPEFLTYFQNEAQLDKSGLPSDRFFAERPEGSVSTLKIQRTQQEDSAVYLCASSAGLAGATQFFGPGTRLTVL.

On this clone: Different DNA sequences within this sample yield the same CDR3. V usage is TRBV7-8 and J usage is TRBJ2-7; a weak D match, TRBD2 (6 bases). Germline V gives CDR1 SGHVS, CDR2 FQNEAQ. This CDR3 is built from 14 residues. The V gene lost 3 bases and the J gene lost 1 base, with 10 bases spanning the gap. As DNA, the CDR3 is TGTGCCAGCAGCTTTGGGGGGAGGTCCTACGAGCAGTACTTC. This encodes CASSFGGRSYEQYF.

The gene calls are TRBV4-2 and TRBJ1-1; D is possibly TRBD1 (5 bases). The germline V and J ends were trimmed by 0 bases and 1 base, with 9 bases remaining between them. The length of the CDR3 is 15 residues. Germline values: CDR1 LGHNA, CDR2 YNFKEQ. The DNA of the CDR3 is TGTGCCAGCAGCCAAGATCAGGGCGCGAACACTGAAGCTTTCTTT. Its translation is CASSQDQGANTEAFF.

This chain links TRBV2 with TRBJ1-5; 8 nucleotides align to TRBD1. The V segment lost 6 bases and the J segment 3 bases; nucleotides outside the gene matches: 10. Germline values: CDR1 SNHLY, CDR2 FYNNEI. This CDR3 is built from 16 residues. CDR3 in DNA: TGTGCCAGCAGGGGCACAGGGACAGGAAACAATCAGCCCCAGCATTTT. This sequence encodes CASRGTGTGNNQPQHF.

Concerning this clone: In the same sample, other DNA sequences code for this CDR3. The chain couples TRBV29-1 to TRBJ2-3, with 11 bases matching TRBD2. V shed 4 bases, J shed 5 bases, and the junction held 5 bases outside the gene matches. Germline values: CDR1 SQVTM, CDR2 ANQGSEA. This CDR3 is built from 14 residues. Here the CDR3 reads CSVGLAGGGDTQYF. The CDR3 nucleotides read TGCAGCGTTGGCCTAGCGGGAGGTGGAGATACGCAGTATTTT.

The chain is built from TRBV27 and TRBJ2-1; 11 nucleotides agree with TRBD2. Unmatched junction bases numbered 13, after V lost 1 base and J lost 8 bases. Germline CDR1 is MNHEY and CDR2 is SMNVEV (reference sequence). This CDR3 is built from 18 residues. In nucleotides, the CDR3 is TGTGCCAGCAGTTTATTGGGGGTTAGCGGGAGGGATAGGGATGAGCAGTTCTTC. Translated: CASSLLGVSGRDRDEQFF.

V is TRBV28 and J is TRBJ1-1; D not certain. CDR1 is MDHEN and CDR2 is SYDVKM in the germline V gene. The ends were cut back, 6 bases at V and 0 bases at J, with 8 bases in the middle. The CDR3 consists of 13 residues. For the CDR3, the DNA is TGTGCCAGCAGCACTCATATGAACACTGAAGCTTTCTTT. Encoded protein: CASSTHMNTEAFF.

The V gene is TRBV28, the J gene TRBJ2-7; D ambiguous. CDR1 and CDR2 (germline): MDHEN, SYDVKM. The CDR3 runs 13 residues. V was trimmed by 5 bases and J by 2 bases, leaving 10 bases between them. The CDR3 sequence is CASSTTIPYEQYF. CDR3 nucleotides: TGTGCCAGCAGTACTACCATTCCCTACGAGCAGTACTTC.